The 23 T cell receptor beta chains below were found in one sample sequenced in a study of blood T cell repertoires in COVID-19. Sequencing used immunoSEQ multiplex PCR; TCRdb keeps in-frame clones, though not all of them. Found here are 130,000 or so clones, 88% of them singletons; the top ten hold roughly 8%. The source material was peripheral blood. These receptors all stem from a man aged 45-65 years with acute or convalescent COVID-19.

This clone was detected once. CDR3 residues: CASRSGGANEKLFF. The DNA for the CDR3 is TGTGCCAGCAGGTCGGGAGGGGCCAATGAAAAACTGTTTTTT. The genes are TRBV6-5 and TRBJ1-4; possible D gene TRBD1, 5 bases. This CDR3 is 14 amino acids long. Trimming cost V 6 bases and J 5 bases, with 13 bases left between them. From germline, CDR1 is MNHEY and CDR2 SVGAGI.

This chain links TRBV7-8 with TRBJ2-7; D possibly corresponds to TRBD1 (5 bases). The CDR3 is made up of 16 amino acids. Per the germline V gene, CDR1 is SGHVS and CDR2 is FQNEAQ. V shed 5 bases and J shed 0 bases, with 17 bases lying between them. CDR3 sequence (DNA): TGTGCCAGCAGCAACGACCCCGACAGACCCTCCTACGAGCAGTACTTC. Translation gives CASSNDPDRPSYEQYF.

This clone was detected only a few times. The V and J genes are TRBV5-4 and TRBJ1-6; 9 bases align to TRBD1. The CDR3 extends over 16 amino acids. Looked up from germline, CDR1 is SGHNT and CDR2 is YYREEE (reference sequence). J gave up 5 bases and V 3 bases, and 6 bases lay outside the gene matches. In DNA, the CDR3 is TGTGCCAGCAGCTCGGGTGGGACAGGGCATAATTCACCCCTCCACTTT. Protein sequence: CASSSGGTGHNSPLHF. Filled out from reference TRBV5-4 and TRBJ1-6, the complete variable domain reads ETGVTQSPTHLIKTRGQQVTLRCSSQSGHNTVSWYQQALGQGPQFIFQYYREEENGRGNFPPRFSGLQFPNYSSELNVNALELDDSALYLCASSSGGTGHNSPLHFGNGTRLTVT.

The table lists this clone with a few counts. The chain recombines TRBV3-1 (or the pseudogene TRBV3-2) with TRBJ2-3, with 11 bases fitting TRBD2. The CDR3 loop spans 16 amino acids. Trimming removed 4 bases from V and 2 bases from J; junction bases left unmatched: 5. Looked up from germline, CDR1 is LGHDT and CDR2 is YNNKEL (reference sequence). The CDR3 spells CASSLRTSGPTDTQYF. CDR3 nucleotides: TGTGCCAGCAGCCTGCGGACTAGCGGGCCCACAGATACGCAGTATTTT.

The genes are TRBV6-5 and TRBJ1-2; D possibly corresponds to TRBD1 (6 bases). The germline gives CDR1 MNHEY, CDR2 SVGAGI. CDR3 size: 13 residues. Trimming took off 4 bases at V and 4 bases at J, with 10 bases between the two ends. The CDR3 region is CASSSEGVYGYTF. The CDR3 DNA is TGTGCCAGCAGTTCAGAGGGGGTCTATGGCTACACCTTC.

J is TRBJ1-1 and V is TRBV28; 8 nucleotides align to TRBD1. CDR3 length: 15 amino acids. Germline CDR1 is MDHEN and CDR2 is SYDVKM. Unmatched junction bases numbered 7, after V lost 6 bases and J lost 1 base. CDR3 loop: CASRTSGGQNTEAFF. DNA of the CDR3: TGTGCCAGCAGAACCTCAGGGGGCCAGAACACTGAAGCTTTCTTT.

This clone was seen just once. The chain couples TRBV25-1 to TRBJ1-2; 7 positions match TRBD1. V lost 2 bases and J lost 0; bases outside the gene matches: 3. Germline-derived CDR1 and CDR2 are MGHDK and SYGVNS. The CDR3 extends over 15 amino acids. As DNA, the CDR3 is TGTGCCAGCAGTGAAATAGGGACAGCTAACTATGGCTACACCTTC. Amino acids: CASSEIGTANYGYTF.

V gene TRBV3-1 (or the pseudogene TRBV3-2) combines with J gene TRBJ1-5; a weak D match, TRBD1 (6 bases). CDR3 length equals 16 residues. Trimming left V 0 bases short and J 4 bases short, with 13 bases between. CDR1 and CDR2 from the germline V gene are LGHDT and YNNKEL (reference sequence). DNA for the CDR3: TGTGCCAGCAGCCAAGATCTCGGACAGTCTAATCAGCCCCAGCATTTT. Residues: CASSQDLGQSNQPQHF.

The CDR3 spells CASSDQPGVVTEAFF. CDR3 sequence (DNA): TGTGCCAGCAGTGATCAACCAGGGGTGGTCACTGAAGCTTTCTTT. The chain uses TRBV6-1 and TRBJ1-1; tentative D call: TRBD1 (6 bases). The CDR3 spans 15 residues. The V end was cut by 3 bases, the J end by 4 bases, with 15 bases between. CDR1 MNHNS and CDR2 SASEGT come from the germline V gene.

This clone was counted between two and nine times. The genes are TRBV19 and TRBJ1-5; D remains unclear. The germline gives CDR1 LNHDA, CDR2 SQIVND (reference sequence). Trimming left V 6 bases short and J 4 bases short, with 13 bases between. The CDR3 runs 14 residues. The CDR3 DNA reads as TGTGCCAGTAGCCCTCCAGGAGGGAATCAGCCCCAGCATTTT. Its protein is CASSPPGGNQPQHF.

This clone was picked up one time. The V and J genes are TRBV3-1 (or the pseudogene TRBV3-2) and TRBJ1-1; TRBD1 might be the D (6 bases). Trimming took 4 bases from V and 1 from J, leaving 13 bases between them. Germline CDR1 reads LGHDT; CDR2 reads YNNKEL (reference sequence). The CDR3 contains 15 residues. For the CDR3, the DNA is TGTGCCAGCAGCCGAGGGGGACACGCGAACACTGAAGCTTTCTTT. This sequence encodes CASSRGGHANTEAFF.

The genes are TRBV15 and TRBJ2-3; TRBD2 matches 7 bases. Germline-derived CDR1 and CDR2 are LNHNV and YYDKDF (reference sequence). Trimming cost V 5 bases and J 14 bases; bases outside gene matches: 16. There are 14 residues in the CDR3. CDR3 sequence: CATSPAGTMPRRYF. CDR3 nucleotide sequence: TGTGCCACCAGCCCTGCCGGGACTATGCCCAGGAGGTATTTT. Full variable domain (outside the CDR3, taken from reference TRBV15 and TRBJ2-3): DAMVIQNPRYQVTQFGKPVTLSCSQTLNHNVMYWYQQKSSQAPKLLFHYYDKDFNNEADTPDNFQSRRPNTSFCFLDIRSPGLGDTAMYLCATSPAGTMPRRYFGPGTRLTVL.

The table lists this clone with a few counts. The gene calls are TRBV6-1 and TRBJ1-3, with D possibly being TRBD1 (5 bases). With 3 bases removed from V and 3 bases from J, the gap between germline ends came to 12 bases. Per the germline V gene, CDR1 is MNHNS and CDR2 is SASEGT. The CDR3 covers 15 residues. The CDR3 loop is CASSDPTVYGNTIYF. CDR3 in DNA: TGTGCCAGCAGTGACCCGACAGTTTATGGAAACACCATATATTTT.

The V gene is TRBV12-5, the J gene TRBJ2-5, with TRBD2 identical over 11 bases. V lost 3 bases, J lost 1 base, and 7 bases stayed unmatched. The CDR3 consists of 17 residues. CDR1 LGHNT and CDR2 FRNRAP come from the germline V gene. In DNA, the CDR3 is TGTGCTAGTGGTTTCATTTCCGGACTAGCGGGCCAAGAGACCCAGTACTTC. It codes for CASGFISGLAGQETQYF.

The chain uses TRBV5-1 and TRBJ2-7; 7 positions match TRBD2. Germline-derived CDR1 and CDR2 are SGHRS and YFSETQ. Trimming at V came to 4 bases and at J to 5 bases, leaving 12 bases not matched to a gene. The CDR3 contains 15 residues. The CDR3 here is CASSPSSGRPNEQYF. The CDR3 bases are TGCGCCAGCAGCCCCTCGTCCGGGAGGCCTAACGAGCAGTACTTC.

The V and J genes are TRBV5-1 and TRBJ1-2; possible D gene TRBD1, 5 bases. V lost 0 bases to trimming and J lost 7 bases, with 19 bases between them. In germline, CDR1 is SGHRS, CDR2 YFSETQ. The CDR3 length is 16 residues. The chain's CDR3 is CASSLADSLSLSGYTF. In DNA, the CDR3 is TGCGCCAGCAGCTTGGCAGACAGCCTCTCCTTGTCTGGCTACACCTTC.

V and J are TRBV21-1 and TRBJ2-7; the D call in the table, TRBD1, was not verified against the DNA. TRBV21-1 counts as a pseudogene. The CDR3 is made up of 13 amino acids. CDR3 bases: TGTGCCAGCAGCAAAGACAGCACCTACGAGCAGTACTTC. Translation: CASSKDSTYEQYF.

The chain carries TRBV5-1 and TRBJ1-4; D is undetermined. Trimming cost V 2 bases and J 5 bases, with 7 bases left between them. CDR3 length equals 13 residues. CDR1 and CDR2 (germline): SGHRS, YFSETQ. In DNA, the CDR3 is TGCGCCAGCAGCTTAACGGGGAATGAAAAACTGTTTTTT. This encodes CASSLTGNEKLFF.

CDR3 nucleotide sequence: TGTGCCTGGAGCGTCTTGGGAGACGGAAACACCATATATTTT. Amino acids: CAWSVLGDGNTIYF. The gene calls are TRBV30 and TRBJ1-3; D gene uncertain. The CDR3 extends over 14 amino acids. Trimming left V 3 bases short and J 4 bases short, with 13 bases between. Germline V gene sequence: CDR1 GTSNPN, CDR2 SVGIG (reference sequence).

This chain connects TRBV12-3 or TRBV12-4 to TRBJ1-1; perhaps TRBD1 as D (6 bases). Trimming pared 5 bases from V and 7 bases from J, leaving 11 bases between. The CDR3 covers 12 residues. The CDR3 region is CASSPGTSEAFF. The CDR3 DNA sequence: TGTGCCAGCAGTCCCGGGACAAGTGAAGCTTTCTTT.

V usage is TRBV6-5 and J usage is TRBJ2-1, with 8 bases aligning to TRBD1. J gave up 4 bases and V 6 bases, and 8 bases lay outside the gene matches. The germline V gene encodes CDR1 MNHEY and CDR2 SVGAGI. The length of the CDR3 is 15 residues. The DNA of the CDR3 is TGTGCCAGCAGAAACAGGGGGGAGAGTTACAATGAGCAGTTCTTC. It is translated as CASRNRGESYNEQFF.

The V gene is TRBV5-4, the J gene TRBJ2-1; no clear D. V was trimmed by 0 bases and J by 7 bases, leaving 8 bases between them. CDR3 length equals 13 residues. Per the germline V gene, CDR1 is SGHNT and CDR2 is YYREEE (reference sequence). The CDR3 region is CASSLGLGNEQFF. The CDR3 DNA follows: TGTGCCAGCAGCTTGGGGCTAGGAAATGAGCAGTTCTTC.

V is TRBV3-1 (or the pseudogene TRBV3-2) and J is TRBJ2-1, with 14 bases matching TRBD2. CDR1 is LGHDT, CDR2 YNNKEL, per germline (reference sequence). V shed 9 bases, J shed 3 bases, and the junction held 1 base outside the gene matches. The CDR3 loop spans 14 amino acids. The CDR3 region has the DNA TGTGCCAGTGGGACTAGCGGGAGCTACAATGAGCAGTTCTTC. Translated: CASGTSGSYNEQFF.